This entry is about one T cell receptor beta chain. The data were taken from a study of response to subunit inactivated influenza vaccine. Via MiXCR, TCRdb re-called the RT-PCR reads, giving one row per CDR3 protein. The sample contains approximately 570,000 distinct CDR3 sequences, under 9% of which appear only once. The CDR3 runs to 16 residues. The J segment lost 3 bases and the V segment lost 6 bases, leaving 14 bases of the junction unmatched. Germline V CDR1 and CDR2: SNHLY, FYNNEI. The chain combines TRBV2 with TRBJ2-7, with 7 bases lining up with TRBD1. Sequences were derived from PBMCs from blood, sampled about 23 months after vaccination. This clonotype was obtained from a man aged 50 to 75 who received an inactivated influenza vaccine. CDR3 residues: CASRITGRDSLYEQYF. The CDR3 nucleotides read TGTGCCAGCAGGATAACCGGCCGGGACAGCCTCTACGAGCAGTACTTC.